This T cell receptor beta chain was captured in a study of spatial heterogeneity in lung cancer. Findings and limits, study-wide: For expanded intratumoral alpha and beta TCRs, counts tracked tumor mutation counts.

Time point here: sample taken at primary tumor resection. TCRdb itself ran the 5' RACE reads through MiXCR, one entry per CDR3 protein. This table has some 3,200 distinct CDR3 sequences, approximately 5.5% appearing once. By sample fraction, this clonotype is medium-sized. The target antigen is unknown. This beta chain was picked up by a library intended for alpha chains and is off target, so its count carries little meaning. The clonotype was recovered from a female donor with early-stage non-small cell lung cancer. The starting material was lung tumor tissue, obtained at surgery.

The CDR3 DNA sequence: TGTGCCAGCAGTCTGACAGAGGGACAGCCCCAGCATTTT. This encodes CASSLTEGQPQHF. The V gene is TRBV2, the J gene TRBJ1-5; perhaps TRBD1 as D (5 bases). The CDR3 is made up of 13 amino acids. V gave up 5 bases and J gave up 7 bases, with 12 bases separating them. Germline lookup yields CDR1 SNHLY and CDR2 FYNNEI.